A selection of T cell receptor beta chains follows, all from one sample in a study of blood T cell repertoires in COVID-19. TCRdb keeps only in-frame clones here, not all; method: immunoSEQ multiplex PCR. The sample includes more than 70,000 clones, 85% seen only once; the top ten take around 4.1%. Specimen: peripheral blood. Every receptor here comes from a man in his 60s with acute or convalescent COVID-19. Each CDR3 is given with its conserved first and last residue. D genes are given only for firm matches. Rows give clone size only sometimes, using once, few, many, or a class for an expanded clone.

TRBV19,-,TRBJ1-2,13,TRBD1,TGTGCCACCCGGACAGGGATTTACTATGGCTACACCTTC,CATRTGIYYGYTF
TRBV5-1,-,TRBJ1-2,14,-,TGCGCCAGCAGCTTTCGCAGGGATTCCTATGGCTACACCTTC,CASSFRRDSYGYTF
TRBV7-2,once,TRBJ2-7,15,-,TGTGCCAGCAGCATATCGTGGGGGGGCCCTTACGAGCAGTACTTC,CASSISWGGPYEQYF
TRBV9,-,TRBJ2-3,18,TRBD1,TGTGCCAGCAGCGCTCACCCCCTGGGACAGGGGATCACAGATACGCAGTATTTT,CASSAHPLGQGITDTQYF
TRBV29-1,-,TRBJ1-2,11,-,TGCAGCGTTGAAATCGGTTTCGGCTACACCTTC,CSVEIGFGYTF
TRBV7-9,-,TRBJ2-1,19,TRBD2,TGTGCCAGCAGCTTAAGTGTAGCGGGGGCCTTCCACTCCTACAATGAGCAGTTCTTC,CASSLSVAGAFHSYNEQFF
TRBV7-3,-,TRBJ1-1,15,TRBD1,TGTGCCAGCAGCTCAGCAGGGGGGCGAGGGTCTGAAGCTTTCTTT,CASSSAGGRGSEAFF
TRBV3-1/TRBV3-2,-,TRBJ2-7,13,TRBD2,TGTGCCAGCAGCCAAGGGGGGGGCTACGAGCAGTACTTC,CASSQGGGYEQYF
TRBV7-2,-,TRBJ1-4,14,TRBD1,TGTGCCAGCAGCCTGACAGGGCCCGATGAAAAACTGTTTTTT,CASSLTGPDEKLFF
TRBV11-3,-,TRBJ2-5,17,TRBD1,TGTGCCAGCAGCCCACAAGCCCCGACAGGGGGCGCACAGACCCAGTACTTC,CASSPQAPTGGAQTQYF
TRBV18,-,TRBJ1-1,16,-,TGTGCCAGCTCACCAGTGGGAGTGGGAAGGGTCACTGAAGCTTTCTTT,CASSPVGVGRVTEAFF
TRBV9,once,TRBJ1-1,14,-,TGTGCCAGCAGCGCGCGGGCGTTGAACACTGAAGCTTTCTTT,CASSARALNTEAFF
TRBV30,-,TRBJ2-1,14,TRBD2,TGTGCCTGGGCCAGAGGACTAGCGGACAATGAGCAGTTCTTC,CAWARGLADNEQFF
TRBV5-1,-,TRBJ1-4,15,-,TGCGCCAGCAGCTTGGAAAGGGGTCGCGATGAAAAACTGTTTTTT,CASSLERGRDEKLFF
TRBV18,-,TRBJ2-1,12,TRBD1,TGTGCCAGCTCAAGGGACAGCTATGAGCAGTTCTTC,CASSRDSYEQFF
TRBV5-1,-,TRBJ2-3,15,TRBD1,TGCGCCAGCAGCCCCGGACAGGGTTGGACAGATACGCAGTATTTT,CASSPGQGWTDTQYF
TRBV5-4,-,TRBJ2-7,18,-,TGTGCCAGCAGCTGGGGGGGCAGGCAGGGGGCGGTGTCTGGAGAGCAGTACTTC,CASSWGGRQGAVSGEQYF
TRBV27,-,TRBJ2-1,15,-,TGTGCCAGCAAGACAGGGCCGGGAGCCGGGGATGAGCAGTTCTTC,CASKTGPGAGDEQFF
TRBV30,-,TRBJ1-6,14,-,TGTGCCTGGAGTGCAGGGCCCACAAATTCACCCCTCCACTTT,CAWSAGPTNSPLHF
TRBV2,once,TRBJ2-7,15,TRBD1,TGTGCCAGCAGTGAAGGGGGGACAGGGGCCGTCGGGCAGTACTTC,CASSEGGTGAVGQYF
TRBV18,-,TRBJ1-1,15,-,TGTGCCAGCTCACCAAGTAAACAGGGAGAAACTGAAGCTTTCTTT,CASSPSKQGETEAFF
TRBV18,once,TRBJ2-5,17,TRBD1,TGTGCCAGCTCACCACTGGGGGCCGGGACAGGGTCCGAGACCCAGTACTTC,CASSPLGAGTGSETQYF
TRBV20-1,few,TRBJ1-6,13,-,TGCAGTGCTAGTCCCGGTCTTAATTCACCCCTCCACTTT,CSASPGLNSPLHF
TRBV30,-,TRBJ2-5,12,TRBD2,TGTGCCGGGGCTAGCGGTGAAGAGACCCAGTACTTC,CAGASGEETQYF
TRBV7-3,-,TRBJ2-2,15,TRBD1,TGTGCCAGCAGCATCGGGACAGGGTATTCCGGGGAGCTGTTTTTT,CASSIGTGYSGELFF
TRBV3-1/TRBV3-2,-,TRBJ1-5,14,TRBD1,TGTGCCAGCAGCCGACAGGGTTTCGGTCAGCCCCAGCATTTT,CASSRQGFGQPQHF
TRBV25-1,-,TRBJ1-4,15,-,TGTGCCAGCAGTGCTGCGACAGGTCATAATGAAAAACTGTTTTTT,CASSAATGHNEKLFF
TRBV4-1,once,TRBJ2-3,15,-,TGCGCCAGCAGCCCCCCCGGTGTGGGCACAGATACGCAGTATTTT,CASSPPGVGTDTQYF
TRBV27,-,TRBJ2-3,17,-,TGTGCCAGCAGTTTCCGCCGGGTATATACTAGCACAGATACGCAGTATTTT,CASSFRRVYTSTDTQYF